This T cell receptor (beta chain) was sequenced during a study of cytomegalovirus exposure and HLA in healthy donors (dated by TCRdb to the late 2010s). About the study as a whole: An earlier analysis of 587 of the donors reported 250 to 300 Gb of sequence data and some 110 million unique TCR beta sequences obtained from approximately 180 million T cells. An early release covering 550 to 650 HLA-typed donors comprised about 300 gigabases of sequencing data and 85 million or so unique TCR sequences. The genetic ancestry cluster associated with self-reported Caucasian donors included roughly 84% of the 350 to 500 genotyped donors. The study aimed to test whether signatures of past pathogen exposure could be identified by cataloging public T cell receptors. The study profiled the T cell repertoires of 550 to 700 subjects by immunosequencing and related them to cytomegalovirus serostatus. Besides the first cohort of hundreds of subjects, a separate validation cohort made up of over 95 different subjects was used. High-throughput TCR immunosequencing, statistical association of individual TCRs with disease status, and machine learning were combined to predict cytomegalovirus infection status. A later analysis re-analyzed previously published TCR beta repertoires from roughly 690 donors and added high-resolution HLA genotyping to study TCR occurrence patterns. Rather than drawing on any new phenotypic data, the later analysis identified candidate immune exposures from TCR beta sequences and the way those sequences occurred across donors. An earlier analysis of 587 of the donors used high-throughput TCR beta sequencing to judge whether each TCR beta V gene segment behaved as functional or pseudogenic. Donor age, sex, ethnicity and CMV serostatus were collected together with the repertoire data. A later genetic analysis took genome-wide SNP genotypes for about 55% of the 666 donors and used that subset as a discovery cohort. Every repertoire in the discovery cohort had been generated on one and the same sequencing platform. HLA typing covered class I and class II loci at four-digit resolution. Typing coverage differed by locus: A, B, C, DRB1 and DQB1 were typed in about 629-640 donors, DQA1 in roughly 510, DPA1 in approximately 600, and DPB1 in approximately 450. About five DR-DQ haplotypes were treated as single units for association and clustering because of strong linkage in the cohort. Across approximately 400 genotyped donors of the cohort, an average of approximately 220,000 unique TCR beta nucleotide sequences per donor were sequenced, and roughly 17% of those sequences were non-productive. The investigation overall reported the following: An association between a missense DCLRE1C variant and V-gene and J-gene trimming of TCR beta chains was found in a later genetic analysis and replicated in an independent cohort. Sequencing depth was assumed to be roughly uniform across donors in the presence/absence analyses, though that assumption may not hold. In a later analysis, the rate of TCR association differed among HLA loci, with DRB1 alleles having the most associated TCRs and HLA-C alleles having the fewest. The only immune exposure information available for the cohort was CMV serostatus. In vitro tests confirmed that three of the cytomegalovirus-associated TCR beta chains recognize cytomegalovirus antigens. The cohort was sequenced for TCR beta chains only, and without alpha or paired-chain data the features that could be detected were limited. HLA typing was unavailable for some donors at each locus, so association tests used only the typed subset. According to a later analysis, parvovirus B19, influenza, CMV and Epstein-Barr virus appeared linked to several top co-occurrence clusters. Some IMGT-functional V segments, including TRBV6-2 and TRBV6-3, could not be distinguished by the 87-base-pair reads and were therefore excluded. A further reported finding was that TCR beta sequences accurately predicted the HLA-A and HLA-B alleles for most subjects in the first cohort. In a later analysis, HLA-associated TCR beta chains showed more clonal expansion and lower generation probabilities than non-associated chains that were equally common. When HLA alleles, especially DR and DQ, strongly co-occurred, attributing TCR associations to individual alleles was difficult. According to a later analysis, most CMV-associated TCR beta chains appeared to be HLA-restricted, and the HLA associations seemed to be driven largely by CMV exposure. A later genetic analysis reported fewer N-insertions in productive TCRs among donors in an Asian-associated ancestry cluster than the roughly 720-donor mean. In both the original and validation cohorts, the classifier was reported to diagnose cytomegalovirus status with high specificity and sensitivity. Linkage disequilibrium might explain the correlated functional status among segregating V segments, but an unknown experimental factor could not be excluded. An earlier analysis of several hundred of the donors showed that most TCR beta V segments appeared in productive rearrangements either about 90% or about 30% of the time, which broadly matched IMGT annotations. A cluster of highly shared sequence variants was judged likely to be a technical artifact of the sequencing pipeline. It was suggested by the authors that the approach could potentially be generalized to other disease states and immunological phenotypes. While some public TCRs were present in many individuals, most TCR sequences turned up only very rarely across donors. A total of 164 TCR beta chains were listed by the study as associated with cytomegalovirus. Over 15 rarely observed V segments, including chromosome 9 orphons, were excluded from the earlier analysis of a few hundred of the donors because counts were too low. Specific HLA alleles were associated with roughly 17,000 TCR beta sequences at a false discovery rate of 0.05 in a later analysis.

Library preparation employed the immunoSEQ multiplex PCR assay. A mixture of 60 forward primers for TCR Vbeta segments and 13 reverse primers for TCR Jbeta segments was used in the multiplex PCR. Amplification of the CDR3 region of rearranged TCR beta genes was performed with a multiplex PCR assay on genomic DNA. Amplified TCR beta libraries were sequenced as 87-base-pair reads on the Illumina HiSeq System. Per the authors' processing: Across the 500 to 850 repertoires, a later analysis counted 75 million to 90 million unique TCR beta chains, some 11 million of which were shared by at least two donors. Raw reads were error-corrected and collapsed into unique sequences with a nearest-neighbor algorithm that merged closely related sequences to remove PCR and sequencing errors. V, D and J gene segments were assigned by aligning CDR3 sequences to IMGT reference sequences. Each retained sequence needed at least a six-nucleotide match to both a V gene segment and a J gene segment. Rearrangements were classified as productive when the CDR3 lacked stop codons and remained in frame with V and J, and all other rearrangements were classified as non-productive. CDR3 was defined according to IMGT convention as the region running from the second conserved V-encoded cysteine to the conserved J-encoded phenylalanine. The earlier analysis of more than 450 of the donors excluded sequences that lacked an unambiguous match to a single V gene segment. In an earlier analysis of about 590 of the donors, a V segment was called functional when productive rearrangements were above 56.7%, and segregating when the standard deviation between donors exceeded 5%. A statistical classification framework was built to diagnose cytomegalovirus status from the catalog of TCR beta chain sequences. In a later analysis, V and J genes were assigned by comparing TCR nucleotide sequences against IMGT/GENE-DB human TR gene sequences. Using the TCRdist pipeline, a later analysis assigned CDR3 sequences along with most-parsimonious VDJ recombination scenarios. In a later analysis, each TCR beta chain was defined by its CDR3 amino acid sequence together with its V-gene family, and reads lacking a unique V-gene family were excluded. A later analysis removed 500 to 600 highly shared, low-generation-probability nucleotide sequences to deal with suspected cross-contamination and a sequencing artifact. In a later analysis, a clonal expansion index was calculated for each public chain from normalized within-repertoire ranks of inferred template counts. A later analysis computed generation probabilities with a VDJ recombination model fitted to out-of-frame rearrangements, and checked the results against IGoR. A later analysis scored TCR-TCR, TCR-HLA and TCR-CMV co-occurrence with hypergeometric tests, applying a repertoire-size bias correction to TCR pairs. A later analysis estimated false discovery rates by permuting HLA or CMV assignments 20 times. In a later analysis, co-occurring TCRs were grouped using DBSCAN, with TCRdist sequence similarity added in when clustering inside HLA-allele-positive subsets. Repertoires with fewer than 30,000 or more than 120,000 public chains, plus five repertoires with anomalous nucleotide sharing, were excluded from co-occurrence clustering. Sourced from immuneACCESS, this table was stored by TCRdb with only in-frame sequences that have V and J called. A share of the clones is absent; for the studies checked, an unresolved V gene accounts for under half, and the remainder has no known explanation. V and J calls and clone size follow that table, whereas D and trimming were derived from the DNA. The sample includes about 160,000 clones, with more than 70% observed a single time. The ten most abundant clones make up approximately 6.5% of the sample.

A word on this clone: Its target antigen remains unknown. No clone much larger than this one lies a single base away; base qualities are absent.

From the germline V gene, CDR1 is SGHDN and CDR2 is FVKESK. CDR3 length: 16 amino acids, cysteine to phenylalanine. Of the read, only the CDR3 DNA is kept; its 48 bases are in frame from base 1. Cut back by 1 base and 3 bases, the V and J ends lie 16 bases apart. The cohort was made up of 500 to 850 healthy bone marrow donors. Cohort members were all nominally healthy when sampled, although unrecorded immune exposures were likely present. The donor was CMV seropositive and was included in the group of approximately 310 seropositive cohort members. Each donor provided a peripheral blood sample, and peripheral blood mononuclear cells were used for TCR beta sequencing. Genomic DNA was extracted from the blood cell samples with the Qiagen DNeasy Blood Extraction Kit.

This receptor was identified in a male donor in good health and CMV-seropositive. The V and J segments used are TRBV14 and TRBJ2-7; matching of 6 bases hints at TRBD2 as the D gene. The sequenced material came from PBMCs. For the CDR3, the sequence is CASSQVGIGSYYEQYF. The nucleotide sequence is given as TGTGCCAGCAGCCAAGTTGGAATCGGGAGTTACTACGAGCAGTACTTC.